The 21 T cell receptor beta chains presented below share a single source sample, sequenced in a study of blood T cell repertoires in COVID-19. Method: immunoSEQ multiplex PCR; TCRdb's copy keeps in-frame clones and lacks some. The profile shows about 46,000 clones, 80% to 90% of them singletons. Sample: peripheral blood. These receptors all stem from a human donor in a cohort sampled during active COVID-19.

This clone has only a few counts. This rearrangement joins TRBV6-6 to TRBJ1-5; D gene unclear. V lost 2 bases, J lost 0 bases, and 8 bases lay in between. CDR1 is MNHNY and CDR2 is SVGAGI in the germline V gene (reference sequence). The CDR3 is 15 amino acids. Here the CDR3 reads CASSYEGYSNQPQHF. The CDR3 DNA reads TGTGCCAGCAGTTACGAGGGCTATAGCAATCAGCCCCAGCATTTT.

The J gene is TRBJ2-2, the V gene TRBV5-1; D perhaps matches TRBD1 (5 bases). The CDR3 runs to 14 residues. Between the trimmed V and J ends, which lost 4 bases and 3 bases, there was a span of 10 bases. CDR1 SGHRS and CDR2 YFSETQ come from the germline V gene. The CDR3 reads CASSSTGYTGELFF. The CDR3 DNA reads TGCGCCAGCAGCAGTACAGGTTACACCGGGGAGCTGTTTTTT.

This clone was observed a single time. This rearrangement joins TRBV11-2 to TRBJ2-1, with TRBD2 matching over 13 bases. In germline, CDR1 is SGHAT, CDR2 FQNNGV. With V trimmed by 3 bases and J by 7 bases, 6 bases remained unmatched. CDR3 length equals 16 residues. The CDR3 DNA reads as TGTGCCAGCAGCTTCGTGACTAGCGGGAGGTTAAATGAGCAGTTCTTC. This encodes CASSFVTSGRLNEQFF.

This sequence joins TRBV28 and TRBJ2-7, with D unresolved. Germline CDR1 reads MDHEN; CDR2 reads SYDVKM. The V end lost 6 bases, the J end lost 2 bases, and 8 bases lay between the germline ends. The CDR3 is made up of 12 amino acids. CDR3 residues: CASRRQAYEQYF. DNA of the CDR3: TGTGCCAGCAGAAGGCAGGCCTACGAGCAGTACTTC.

This clone is a singleton in its sample. This rearrangement joins TRBV5-1 to TRBJ2-7; the match to TRBD2 covers 11 bases. The germline gives CDR1 SGHRS, CDR2 YFSETQ. There are 17 residues in the CDR3. The V segment lost 1 base and the J segment 3 bases; nucleotides outside the gene matches: 9. The CDR3 nucleotides are TGCGCCAGCAGCTTGCGGGAACTAGCGGGAGTGGTCTACGAGCAGTACTTC. Translated, it gives CASSLRELAGVVYEQYF.

The V gene is TRBV5-1, the J gene TRBJ2-5; 7 bases align to TRBD1. The CDR3 runs to 14 residues. V lost 3 bases and J lost 4; bases outside the gene matches: 6. Germline-derived CDR1 and CDR2 are SGHRS and YFSETQ. In DNA, the CDR3 is TGCGCCAGCAGCTCGGGACAGCCCCGAGAGACCCAGTACTTC. Its translation: CASSSGQPRETQYF.

The chain carries TRBV3-1 (or the pseudogene TRBV3-2) and TRBJ1-6; TRBD1 agrees at 8 bases. The CDR3 totals 14 residues. Looked up from germline, CDR1 is LGHDT and CDR2 is YNNKEL (reference sequence). V shed 4 bases and J 9 bases; nucleotides not matched to a gene: 5. The CDR3 DNA reads TGTGCCAGCAGCCCCACAGGGGGGAGTTCACCCCTCCACTTT. Translated: CASSPTGGSSPLHF.

V and J are TRBV27 and TRBJ1-5; D gene uncertain. V was trimmed by 2 bases and J by 4 bases, leaving 6 bases between them. Per the germline V gene, CDR1 is MNHEY and CDR2 is SMNVEV (reference sequence). The CDR3 spans 13 residues. The DNA for the CDR3 is TGTGCCAGCAGTTTAGCTCTAAATCAGCCCCAGCATTTT. Protein: CASSLALNQPQHF.

This chain links TRBV5-1 with TRBJ1-2; D is ambiguous. Germline V gene sequence: CDR1 SGHRS, CDR2 YFSETQ. Trimming pared 2 bases from V and 8 bases from J, leaving 16 bases between. This CDR3 has 14 amino acids. DNA of the CDR3: TGCGCCAGCAGCTTTTTTACGGGAGGAGAGGGCTACACCTTC. It encodes CASSFFTGGEGYTF. The full variable domain, completed using reference TRBV5-1 and TRBJ1-2, is KAGVTQTPRYLIKTRGQQVTLSCSPISGHRSVSWYQQTPGQGLQFLFEYFSETQRNKGNFPGRFSGRQFSNSRSEMNVSTLELGDSALYLCASSFFTGGEGYTFGSGTRLTVV.

This clone was found once. This chain's CDR3 is CASSPGTGNTEAFF. For the CDR3, the DNA is TGTGCCAGCTCACCCGGGACAGGGAACACTGAAGCTTTCTTT. The chain carries TRBV18 and TRBJ1-1; 8 bases are a match to TRBD1. The V segment lost 3 bases and the J segment 1 base; nucleotides outside the gene matches: 1. In germline, CDR1 is KGHSH, CDR2 LQKENI. The CDR3 length is 14 residues.

The V and J genes are TRBV11-2 and TRBJ1-2, with 12 nucleotides matching TRBD1. The CDR3 runs 17 residues. The V segment lost 1 base and the J segment 8 bases; nucleotides outside the gene matches: 11. The germline CDR1 and CDR2 sequences are SGHAT and FQNNGV. CDR3 bases: TGTGCCAGCAGCTTAGGCCCCGGGGGACAGGGGGCTCGAGGCTACACCTTC. This sequence encodes CASSLGPGGQGARGYTF. Full variable domain (outside the CDR3, taken from reference TRBV11-2 and TRBJ1-2): EAGVAQSPRYKIIEKRQSVAFWCNPISGHATLYWYQQILGQGPKLLIQFQNNGVVDDSQLPKDRFSAERLKGVDSTLKIQPAKLEDSAVYLCASSLGPGGQGARGYTFGSGTRLTVV.

The rearrangement uses TRBV12-5 and TRBJ2-7; unclear D gene. CDR1 is LGHNT, CDR2 FRNRAP, per germline. The CDR3 runs to 12 residues. Trimming took 2 bases from V and 7 from J, leaving 9 bases between them. DNA of the CDR3: TGTGCTAGTGGTTTGCGAGGCGGAGAGCAGTACTTC. Its translation is CASGLRGGEQYF. Based on the CDR3 plus reference TRBV12-5 and TRBJ2-7, the full variable domain is DARVTQTPRHKVTEMGQEVTMRCQPILGHNTVFWYRQTMMQGLELLAYFRNRAPLDDSGMPKDRFSAEMPDATLATLKIQPSEPRDSAVYFCASGLRGGEQYFGPGTRLTVT.

The V call is TRBV4-1, the J call TRBJ2-7, with unresolved D. There are 15 residues in the CDR3. V was trimmed by 0 bases and J by 5 bases, leaving 14 bases between them. Germline values: CDR1 MGHRA, CDR2 YSYEKL. CDR3 amino acids: CASSQDPLPRDEQYF. In DNA, the CDR3 is TGCGCCAGCAGCCAAGATCCCCTCCCGAGAGACGAGCAGTACTTC.

The sample holds one count of this clone. The chain couples TRBV2 to TRBJ1-6; D ambiguous. V was trimmed by 6 bases and J by 7 bases, leaving 13 bases between them. Germline V CDR1 and CDR2: SNHLY, FYNNEI. The CDR3 extends over 14 amino acids. CDR3 sequence (DNA): TGTGCCAGCAGCGCTCGGGTACCCAATTCACCCCTCCACTTT. It is translated as CASSARVPNSPLHF.

The chain links TRBV4-2 to TRBJ2-3, with D uncertain. Trimming shortened V by 0 bases and J by 1 base, and 11 bases separated the two germline ends. Germline V gene lookup returns CDR1 LGHNA and CDR2 YNFKEQ. The CDR3 totals 16 residues. The CDR3 sequence: CASSQEAPPRTDTQYF. In DNA form, the CDR3 reads TGTGCCAGCAGCCAAGAGGCCCCGCCCCGCACAGATACGCAGTATTTT.

CDR3 residues: CASLSGANVLTF. CDR3 DNA: TGTGCCAGTCTCTCTGGGGCCAACGTCCTGACTTTC. V and J are TRBV6-5 and TRBJ2-6; D call uncertain. The CDR3 runs 12 residues. Germline V lookup: CDR1 MNHEY, CDR2 SVGAGI. V gave up 9 bases and J gave up 0 bases, with 3 bases separating them.

A single count supports this clone. CDR3 coding DNA: TGTGCCAGCAGCTCTGGTGTCAGGGATTGGGGGAACACTGAAGCTTTCTTT. This gives the protein CASSSGVRDWGNTEAFF. The chain combines TRBV5-4 with TRBJ1-1; weak D call: TRBD1 (5 bases). Trimming shortened V by 3 bases and J by 1 base, and 19 bases separated the two germline ends. CDR1 SGHNT and CDR2 YYREEE come from the germline V gene (reference sequence). CDR3 length: 17 residues.

The chain couples TRBV5-8 to TRBJ2-5, with 10 nucleotides matching TRBD2. CDR3 length: 15 residues. V trimming: 3 bases; J trimming: 0 bases; junction bases outside the gene matches: 2. CDR1 and CDR2 from the germline V gene are SGHTS and YDEGEE. For the CDR3, the DNA is TGTGCCAGCAGCTGGGGACTAGCGAACCAAGAGACCCAGTACTTC. Translating it yields CASSWGLANQETQYF.

The chain has TRBV7-2 and TRBJ2-1; 9 bases fit TRBD2. V gave up 6 bases and J gave up 8 bases; unmatched junction bases: 2. Per germline, CDR1 SGHTA and CDR2 FQGNSA. The CDR3 runs to 12 residues. The CDR3 coding sequence is TGTGCCAGCAGGCGGGGGGGGTATGAGCAGTTCTTC. Amino acid sequence: CASRRGGYEQFF. The full variable domain, with the rest looked up from reference TRBV7-2 and TRBJ2-1, is GAGVSQSPSNKVTEKGKDVELRCDPISGHTALYWYRQSLGQGLEFLIYFQGNSAPDKSGLPSDRFSAERTGGSVSTLTIQRTQQEDSAVYLCASRRGGYEQFFGPGTRLTVL.

The CDR3 DNA is TGCGCCAGCAGTGGATCGAGCGGGAGCCGACCCGAGCAGTACTTC. Amino acid sequence: CASSGSSGSRPEQYF. The V gene is TRBV10-2, the J gene TRBJ2-7; 8 bases are shared with TRBD2. The CDR3 spans 15 residues. Germline-derived CDR1 and CDR2 are WSHSY and SAAADI. J gave up 6 bases and V 4 bases, and 11 bases lay outside the gene matches.

V and J are TRBV5-8 and TRBJ2-7; D possibly corresponds to TRBD1 (6 bases). V was pared by 0 bases and J by 0 bases, with 10 bases between. CDR1 is SGHTS and CDR2 is YDEGEE in the germline V gene. The CDR3 runs 15 residues. The CDR3 coding sequence is TGTGCCAGCAGCTTGGGGACAGCCATCTCCTACGAGCAGTACTTC. Protein product: CASSLGTAISYEQYF. Combining the CDR3 with reference TRBV5-8 and TRBJ2-7 gives the whole variable domain EAGVTQSPTHLIKTRGQQATLRCSPISGHTSVYWYQQALGLGLQFLLWYDEGEERNRGNFPPRFSGRQFPNYSSELNVNALELEDSALYLCASSLGTAISYEQYFGPGTRLTVT.